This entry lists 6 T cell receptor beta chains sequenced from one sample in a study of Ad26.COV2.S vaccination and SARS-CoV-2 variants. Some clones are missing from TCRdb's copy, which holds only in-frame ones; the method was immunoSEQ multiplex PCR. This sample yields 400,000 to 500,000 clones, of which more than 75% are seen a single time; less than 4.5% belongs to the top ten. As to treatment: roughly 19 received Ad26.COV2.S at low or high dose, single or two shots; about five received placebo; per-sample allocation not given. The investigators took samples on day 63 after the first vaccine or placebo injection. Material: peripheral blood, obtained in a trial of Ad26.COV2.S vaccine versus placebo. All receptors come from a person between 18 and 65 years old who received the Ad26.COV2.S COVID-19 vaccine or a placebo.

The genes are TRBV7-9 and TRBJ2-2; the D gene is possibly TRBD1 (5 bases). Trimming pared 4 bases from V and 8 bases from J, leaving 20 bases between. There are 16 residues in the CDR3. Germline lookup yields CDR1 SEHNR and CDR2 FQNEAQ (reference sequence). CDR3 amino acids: CASSSDRGHTSGELFF. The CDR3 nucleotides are TGTGCCAGCAGCTCGGATAGGGGCCACACGTCTGGGGAGCTGTTTTTT.

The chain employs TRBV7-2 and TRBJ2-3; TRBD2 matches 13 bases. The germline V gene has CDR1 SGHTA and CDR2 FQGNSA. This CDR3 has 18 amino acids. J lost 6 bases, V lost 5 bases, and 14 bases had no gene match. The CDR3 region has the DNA TGTGCCAGCAGCCTAACTGAGGGACTAGCGGGGAAATGGGATACGCAGTATTTT. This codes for CASSLTEGLAGKWDTQYF.

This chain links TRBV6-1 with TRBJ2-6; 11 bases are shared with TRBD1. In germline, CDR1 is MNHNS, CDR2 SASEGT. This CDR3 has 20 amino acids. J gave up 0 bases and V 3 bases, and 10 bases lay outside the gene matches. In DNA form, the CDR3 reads TGTGCCAGCAGTGAGTGGGACAGGGGGTCCCTCCGCTCTGGGGCCAACGTCCTGACTTTC. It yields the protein CASSEWDRGSLRSGANVLTF.

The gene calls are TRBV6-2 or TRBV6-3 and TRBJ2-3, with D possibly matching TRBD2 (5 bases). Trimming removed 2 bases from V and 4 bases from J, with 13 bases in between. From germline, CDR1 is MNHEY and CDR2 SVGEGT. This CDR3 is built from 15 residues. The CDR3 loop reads CASSYPLGSADTQYF. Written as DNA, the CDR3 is TGTGCCAGCAGTTACCCACTGGGGAGCGCAGATACGCAGTATTTT.

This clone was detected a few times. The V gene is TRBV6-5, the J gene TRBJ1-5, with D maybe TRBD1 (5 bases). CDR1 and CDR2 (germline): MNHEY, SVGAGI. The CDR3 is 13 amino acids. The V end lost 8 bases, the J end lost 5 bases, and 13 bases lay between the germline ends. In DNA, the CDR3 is TGTGCCAGCCGCGCCGGGACCTATCAGCCCCAGCATTTT. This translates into CASRAGTYQPQHF.

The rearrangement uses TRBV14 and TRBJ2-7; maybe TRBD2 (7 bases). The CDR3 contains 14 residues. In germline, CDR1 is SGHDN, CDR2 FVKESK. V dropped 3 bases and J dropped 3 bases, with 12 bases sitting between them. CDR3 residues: CASSHTGGNYEQYF. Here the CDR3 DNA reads TGTGCCAGCAGCCATACGGGGGGCAACTACGAGCAGTACTTC.